This T cell receptor beta chain was captured by sequencing in a study of T cell changes during pregnancy in multiple sclerosis. CDR1 SEHNR and CDR2 FQNEAQ come from the germline V gene (reference sequence). The CDR3 has 15 amino acids. V shed 4 bases, J shed 3 bases, and the junction held 6 bases outside the gene matches. This table comes from immunoSEQ multiplex PCR, and its TCRdb copy is limited to in-frame clones, with some not included. This sample has approximately 120,000 clones, with 90% to 98% found just once. The J gene is TRBJ2-7, the V gene TRBV7-9; TRBD1 aligns across 10 bases. This clonotype was sampled from a female donor with multiple sclerosis, enrolled in a pregnancy study. Specimen: peripheral blood, collected after pregnancy. The DNA of the CDR3 is TGTGCCAGCAGCTGGGGACAGGGGTTGTACTACGAGCAGTACTTC. It codes for CASSWGQGLYYEQYF. Complete variable domain (other parts from reference TRBV7-9 and TRBJ2-7): DTGVSQNPRHKITKRGQNVTFRCDPISEHNRLYWYRQTLGQGPEFLTYFQNEAQLEKSRLLSDRFSAERPKGSFSTLEIQRTEQGDSAMYLCASSWGQGLYYEQYFGPGTRLTVT.